A single sample is the source of the 8 T cell receptor beta chains below, sequenced in a study of CD8 T cells in ankylosing spondylitis. Study results and caveats: Characteristic of ankylosing spondylitis blood, it appeared, was a TCR beta motif comprising eight highly homologous variants.

No antigen is known for these receptors. TCRdb reanalysed the 5' RACE reads using MiXCR and keeps one entry per CDR3 protein. In the table there are 500,000 to 550,000 distinct CDR3 sequences, approximately 12% of which are singletons. Material: blood, either unsorted or a sorted T cell fraction (not recorded which). The source of these receptors is a male donor with ankylosing spondylitis.

This clonotype was seen a handful of times. This sequence joins TRBV6-2 or TRBV6-3 and TRBJ2-7; D is ambiguous. Germline V gene lookup returns CDR1 MNHEY and CDR2 SVGEGT. This CDR3 spans 12 amino acids. V lost 7 bases and J 3 bases, leaving 10 bases between the germline ends. The CDR3 here is CASTNGDYEQYV. For the CDR3, the DNA is TGTGCCAGCACGAACGGAGACTACGAGCAGTACGTC.

The gene calls are TRBV11-3 and TRBJ1-2; D unresolved. In germline, CDR1 is SGHNT, CDR2 YENEEA. The CDR3 spans 16 residues. Trimming left V 1 base short and J 4 bases short, with 16 bases between. The chain's CDR3 is CASSLVGSMGVYGYTF. DNA of the CDR3: TGTGCCAGCAGCTTAGTAGGGTCGATGGGTGTCTATGGCTACACCTTC.

This clonotype was seen more than once but under ten times. CDR3 coding DNA: TGTGCCAGCAGCCAAGATGGGGAAGGCTACACCTTC. Amino acid sequence: CASSQDGEGYTF. The V and J genes are TRBV3-1 and TRBJ1-2; no firm D call. This CDR3 has 12 amino acids. V lost 0 bases and J lost 8, with 7 bases in between. The germline V gene has CDR1 LGHDT and CDR2 YNNKEL (reference sequence). The full variable domain, rest sourced from reference TRBV3-1 and TRBJ1-2, is DTAVSQTPKYLVTQMGNDKSIKCEQNLGHDTMYWYKQDSKKFLKIMFSYNNKELIINETVPNRFSPKSPDKAHLNLHINSLELGDSAVYFCASSQDGEGYTFGSGTRLTVV.

Concerning this clonotype itself: A clone one base away is much larger, so this may be a read error. The CDR3 DNA reads TGTGCCAGCAGTTTAGAGGGACAGTCCTACGAGCATTACTTC. Translation: CASSLEGQSYEHYF. This chain connects TRBV12-3 or TRBV12-4 to TRBJ2-7; 7 bases agree with TRBD1. The CDR3 contains 14 residues.

The chain links TRBV2 to TRBJ1-5, with D possibly TRBD1 on 5 matching bases. The CDR3 contains 15 residues. Deletions cut 2 bases from V and 2 bases from J, with 10 bases between. Germline lookup yields CDR1 SNHLY and CDR2 FYNNEI. CDR3 DNA: TGTGCCAGCAGTGAACAGGGTTCCCGCAATCAGCCCCAGCATTTT. It yields the protein CASSEQGSRNQPQHF.

This clonotype has a count of ten or more. The chain employs TRBV29-1 and TRBJ1-1; D is perhaps TRBD1 (5 bases). Trimming shortened V by 4 bases and J by 7 bases, and 7 bases separated the two germline ends. This CDR3 contains 10 residues. Germline V CDR1 and CDR2: SQVTM, ANQGSEA. The CDR3 spells CSVAGFEAFF. In DNA form, the CDR3 reads TGCAGCGTTGCAGGGTTTGAAGCTTTCTTT.

This clonotype has at least ten counts. J is TRBJ1-3 and V is TRBV29-1; D uncertain. The CDR3 is made up of 14 amino acids. V gave up 0 bases and J gave up 0 bases, with 6 bases separating them. The germline gives CDR1 SQVTM, CDR2 ANQGSEA. CDR3 DNA sequence: TGCAGCGTTGAAGAGACCTACTCTGGAAACACCATATATTTT. Translation: CSVEETYSGNTIYF.

The genes are TRBV14 and TRBJ2-6; D is ambiguous. Germline V gives CDR1 SGHDN, CDR2 FVKESK. The V and J ends lost 4 bases and 2 bases respectively, with 6 bases between them. The CDR3 totals 14 residues. The CDR3 loop reads CASSPLAGANVLTF. CDR3 coding DNA: TGTGCCAGCAGCCCCTTGGCTGGGGCCAACGTCCTGACTTTC.